These 8 T cell receptor beta chains were sequenced from one sample in a study of T cell responses to AZD1222 COVID-19 vaccine. Assay used: immunoSEQ multiplex PCR; TCRdb lists only in-frame clones, some missing. This repertoire shows 150,000 to 200,000 clones, about 92% found once; its top ten account for less than 4.5%. Sequences were derived from peripheral blood, sampled 28 days after the second dose of the MenACWY control vaccine. The receptors were sampled from an adult who received the MenACWY meningococcal vaccine as a control.

The chain employs TRBV14 and TRBJ1-6; D unresolved. V was cut by 1 base and J by 7 bases, with 8 bases left in between. This CDR3 spans 14 amino acids. Germline V gene data show CDR1 as SGHDN and CDR2 as FVKESK. The CDR3 region has the DNA TGTGCCAGCAGCCAAGCTTTCAGAAATTCACCCCTCCACTTT. This sequence encodes CASSQAFRNSPLHF.

This sequence joins TRBV6-2 or TRBV6-3 and TRBJ2-7; 8 bases align to TRBD1. The trim removed 0 bases at V and 5 bases at J, leaving 6 bases unmatched. This CDR3 has 15 residues. Germline V gene lookup returns CDR1 MNHEY and CDR2 SVGEGT. CDR3 in DNA: TGTGCCAGCAGTTACTCGTCCAGGGGGCTCGACGAGCAGTACTTC. This gives the protein CASSYSSRGLDEQYF.

The chain carries TRBV5-4 and TRBJ2-1, with D uncertain. Per the germline V gene, CDR1 is SGHNT and CDR2 is YYREEE (reference sequence). The CDR3 length is 13 residues. V lost 0 bases to trimming and J lost 6 bases, with 7 bases between them. CDR3 residues: CASSLGPPNEQFF. CDR3 nucleotides: TGTGCCAGCAGCTTGGGGCCGCCCAATGAGCAGTTCTTC.

This clone occurred a few times. The chain couples TRBV5-1 to TRBJ2-6; TRBD2 agrees at 11 bases. The CDR3 has 18 amino acids. The V gene end was trimmed by 1 base and the J gene end by 2 bases; junction bases not matched to a gene: 5. The germline gives CDR1 SGHRS, CDR2 YFSETQ. The CDR3 region is CASSLYPSGRPGANVLTF. CDR3 DNA sequence: TGCGCCAGCAGCTTGTACCCTAGCGGGAGGCCTGGGGCCAACGTCCTGACTTTC.

The genes are TRBV9 and TRBJ2-1; perhaps TRBD2 as D (5 bases). The CDR3 totals 13 residues. V dropped 0 bases and J dropped 15 bases, with 16 bases sitting between them. Looked up from germline, CDR1 is SGDLS and CDR2 is YYNGEE. CDR3 in amino acids: CASSVAISGRAFF. The DNA of the CDR3 is TGTGCCAGCAGCGTAGCTATATCGGGGAGAGCGTTCTTC.

The J gene is TRBJ1-4, the V gene TRBV30; 8 bases fit TRBD1. With 8 bases clipped from V and 6 bases from J, the junction kept 5 bases outside the gene matches. The germline V gene encodes CDR1 GTSNPN and CDR2 SVGIG (reference sequence). The CDR3 extends over 12 amino acids. The CDR3 spells CAGRGRDEKLFF. CDR3 nucleotide sequence: TGTGCCGGCAGGGGGCGCGATGAAAAACTGTTTTTT.

This clone came up a few times. The genes are TRBV18 and TRBJ1-1; no definite D call. The germline gives CDR1 KGHSH, CDR2 LQKENI. Trimming left V 1 base short and J 1 base short, with 10 bases between. The CDR3 totals 15 residues. CDR3 region: CASSPLQAKNTEAFF. As DNA, the CDR3 is TGTGCCAGCTCACCACTCCAGGCGAAGAACACTGAAGCTTTCTTT.

This clone appeared a single time. The gene calls are TRBV13 and TRBJ2-5; 9 bases line up with TRBD1. Trimming cost V 2 bases and J 5 bases; bases outside gene matches: 3. This CDR3 region has 14 residues. The germline CDR1 and CDR2 sequences are PRHDT and FYEKMQ (reference sequence). CDR3 residues: CASSLNRGLETQYF. The CDR3 DNA reads as TGTGCCAGCAGCTTAAACAGGGGGCTTGAGACCCAGTACTTC.